This is a list of T cell receptor beta chains from one sample in a study of technical replicates of blood from a few donors. Here immunoSEQ multiplex PCR was the method, and the copy in TCRdb shows in-frame clones only, minus some. Among 78,000 or so clones, roughly nine tenths were seen once, and the ten largest hold 0.35% to 0.4%. Specimen: T cells isolated from PBMCs. Receptor source: a human donor in good health. Some clones in this sample may be carry-over from other donors' samples. CDR3s include the opening cysteine and the closing phenylalanine or tryptophan. The order of the fields is V gene, clone size, D gene, J gene, CDR3 DNA, CDR3 protein. D genes are given only for firm matches. Clone size is given for some rows only: seen once, a few or many times, or a class if the clone is expanded.

>TRBV11-2|.|.|TRBJ1-1
TGTGCCAGCAGCTTAGATCGTGACACTGAAGCTTTCTTT
CASSLDRDTEAFF
>TRBV4-3|.|TRBD2|TRBJ2-3
TGCGCCAGCAGCCAAGTTCTTAGCGGGAGTCTTACAGATACGCAGTATTTT
CASSQVLSGSLTDTQYF
>TRBV4-2|.|.|TRBJ1-1
TGTGCCAGCAGCCATGAGGGCGCGGGGAACACTGAAGCTTTCTTT
CASSHEGAGNTEAFF
>TRBV29-1|.|TRBD2|TRBJ2-2
TGCAGCGTGGGGCCGCTAGCGGGAGGAACCGGGGAGCTGTTTTTT
CSVGPLAGGTGELFF
>TRBV2|.|TRBD1|TRBJ2-7
TGTGCCAGCAACCGCCTCCGGGACAGGGACTACGAGCAGTACTTC
CASNRLRDRDYEQYF
>TRBV10-3|.|.|TRBJ1-4
TGTGCCATCAGTGAGGGGCAGCCCAATGAAAAACTGTTTTTT
CAISEGQPNEKLFF
>TRBV6-5|.|.|TRBJ1-5
TGTGCCAGCAGTTACGGGGCAGGGGATCAGCCCCAGCATTTT
CASSYGAGDQPQHF
>TRBV5-1|.|TRBD2|TRBJ2-5
TGCGCCAGCAGCTTGGCCAGCGGGAGGGCCGAGACCCAGTACTTC
CASSLASGRAETQYF
>TRBV2|.|TRBD2|TRBJ2-5
TGTGCCAGCAGTGGGAGGACTAGTCAAGAGACCCAGTACTTC
CASSGRTSQETQYF
>TRBV28|once|TRBD1|TRBJ1-4
TGTGCCAGCAGTTTCCCAGGGGGAAGTGAAAAACTGTTTTTT
CASSFPGGSEKLFF
>TRBV28|.|.|TRBJ1-2
TGTGCAGTGGAGGGGTCCCCCAACAACAATCGTTATGGCTACACCTTC
CAVEGSPNNNRYGYTF
>TRBV28|.|.|TRBJ2-7
TGTGCCAGCAGTACCCTCCTAATCGGGAAGAGGGACTACGAGCAGTACTTC
CASSTLLIGKRDYEQYF
>TRBV6-5|.|.|TRBJ1-3
TGTGCCAGCAGTTACTCGTCCAGGACTGGAAACACCATATATTTT
CASSYSSRTGNTIYF
>TRBV13|.|TRBD2|TRBJ2-5
TGTGCCAGCAGCTTAGGCCGCGGGGGGAGGATGGAGACCCAGTACTTC
CASSLGRGGRMETQYF
>TRBV10-3|once|.|TRBJ1-4
TGTGCCATCGGAGGTGGGCAGCCTAATGAAAAACTGTTTTTT
CAIGGGQPNEKLFF
>TRBV12-5|.|.|TRBJ1-1
TGTGCTAGTGGTTTGGTACGTGACAATGAAGCTTTCTTT
CASGLVRDNEAFF
>TRBV6-5|.|TRBD1|TRBJ2-1
TGTGCCAGCAAAGGGACAGGTGAATCCTACAATGAGCAGTTCTTC
CASKGTGESYNEQFF
>TRBV7-8|.|.|TRBJ1-5
TGTGCCAGCAGCTTAACCGGGGTCCCGGGACACCTAAGCAATCAGCCCCAGCATTTT
CASSLTGVPGHLSNQPQHF
>TRBV2|.|.|TRBJ1-2
TGTGCCAGCAGTGAAAGAAGAGGCGGCTATGGCTACACCTTC
CASSERRGGYGYTF
>TRBV7-2|.|TRBD1|TRBJ1-2
TGTGCCAGCAGCAAGGCGCCAGGGGGCGGGGTCTATGGCTACACCTTC
CASSKAPGGGVYGYTF
>TRBV6-1|.|.|TRBJ2-7
TGTGCCCTCGGGGTAGAGGTTCCCTACGAGCAGTACTTC
CALGVEVPYEQYF
>TRBV5-1|.|.|TRBJ2-7
TGCGCCAGCAGCTTGTCGGGACAACCCTACGAGCAGTACTTC
CASSLSGQPYEQYF
>TRBV6-5|.|.|TRBJ2-2
TGTGCCAGCGCGAGAAAGTCGAACACCGGGGAGCTGTTTTTT
CASARKSNTGELFF
>TRBV11-3|.|TRBD1|TRBJ1-1
TGTGCCAGCAGTTTACAGGGGATGAACACTGAAGCTTTCTTT
CASSLQGMNTEAFF
>TRBV19|.|.|TRBJ1-1
TGTGCCAGTAGTCAACTTTCCGGGAGTGAAGCTTTCTTT
CASSQLSGSEAFF
>TRBV5-5|.|.|TRBJ1-1
TGTGCCAGCAACCAGGACAGTTACACTGAAGCTTTCTTT
CASNQDSYTEAFF
>TRBV5-1|.|.|TRBJ1-2
TGCGCCAGCAGCTTGGAGGGCAGGGTGGCCGGCTACACCTTC
CASSLEGRVAGYTF
>TRBV4-2|.|.|TRBJ2-7
TGTGCCAGCAGCCAAGATTCTGCGGCGCGGGGCTCCTACGAGCAGTACTTC
CASSQDSAARGSYEQYF
>TRBV7-6|.|.|TRBJ2-3
TGTGCCAGCAGCTTAGGCTCGGGAGATACGCAGTATTTT
CASSLGSGDTQYF
>TRBV15|.|TRBD2|TRBJ2-1
TGTGCCACCATCAAATCCGGGACTAGCGGAATCGAGCAGTTCTTC
CATIKSGTSGIEQFF
>TRBV4-1|once|TRBD1|TRBJ2-7
TGCGCCAGCAGCCAGTCTACAGGGGGATCCTACGAGCAGTACTTC
CASSQSTGGSYEQYF
>TRBV6-5|.|.|TRBJ1-6
TGTGCCAGCAGTTTTCAGGGGTATTCACCCCTCCACTTT
CASSFQGYSPLHF
>TRBV10-3|.|.|TRBJ1-4
TGTGCCATCCGACAGACAACTAATGAAAAACTGTTTTTT
CAIRQTTNEKLFF
>TRBV5-1|.|TRBD1|TRBJ2-7
TGCGCCAGCAGCGATATTCCGACAGGGGGCATGTACGAGCAGTACTTC
CASSDIPTGGMYEQYF
>TRBV11-1|.|TRBD2|TRBJ2-3
TGTGCCAGCAGCTGGGACCGTAGCGGGAGCACAGATACGCAGTATTTT
CASSWDRSGSTDTQYF
>TRBV9|.|TRBD2|TRBJ2-7
TGTGCCAGCAGCGTAGGCCACGGAGGGAGGGCCTACGAGCAGTACTTC
CASSVGHGGRAYEQYF
>TRBV11-2|.|.|TRBJ2-3
TGTGCCAGCAGCTACCAGGGGACAGATACGCAGTATTTT
CASSYQGTDTQYF
>TRBV9|.|.|TRBJ2-5
TGTGCCAGCAGCGTAGTCAGCGGGGAGACCCAGTACTTC
CASSVVSGETQYF
>TRBV30|.|.|TRBJ1-2
TGTGCCTGGAATCTCTATGGCTACACCTTC
CAWNLYGYTF
>TRBV6-4|.|TRBD2|TRBJ2-1
TGTGCCAGCAGGACTAGCGGGAATGAGCAGTTCTTC
CASRTSGNEQFF
>TRBV4-2|.|.|TRBJ1-1
TGTGCCAGCAGCCACAGGACACAATCTGAAGCTTTCTTT
CASSHRTQSEAFF